The rows below give T cell receptor beta chains drawn from one sample of a study of blood T cell repertoires in COVID-19. Assay: immunoSEQ multiplex PCR; the TCRdb copy retains only in-frame clones and omits some. The data show approximately 400,000 clones, 70% to 85% seen once. Material: peripheral blood. The receptor source for this set is a human donor with acute or convalescent COVID-19. The donor label of this sample is uncertain. Each CDR3 is given with its conserved first and last residue. Fields, in order: V gene, CDR3 protein.

>TRBV6-5
CASSYTRDSGNTIYF
>TRBV10-3
CAISASTSGRFSYEQYF
>TRBV6-5
CASSFEGGRNYGYTF
>TRBV7-9
CASSSGQTVLETQYF
>TRBV30
CAWSVGGNQPQHF
>TRBV30
CAWRARGLDLGANVLTF
>TRBV6-5
CASSFQMNTEAFF
>TRBV5-4
CASSLERQLNTEAFF
>TRBV5-6
CASSTFSSGGASNEQFF
>TRBV7-2
CASSYQREGRNEQFF
>TRBV10-3
CAITRTGFNTEAFF
>TRBV15
CATSRGPETQYF
>TRBV12-3/TRBV12-4
CASSPRNGEQFF
>TRBV6-6
CASSSPGYNNSPLHF
>TRBV4-2
CASSLGTGGRTEAFF
>TRBV10-2
CASSVAGGTEAFF
>TRBV27
CASSFPTAGELFF
>TRBV2
CASIRSGFAPEQFF
>TRBV3-1/TRBV3-2
CASSHTGGGNEQFF
>TRBV7-2
CASSSRDRGEKLFF
>TRBV18
CASSQGTGTYEQYF
>TRBV4-1
CASSRRVLITEAFF
>TRBV7-9
CASSAEHRVVLNTEAFF
>TRBV25-1
CASSPISGQGTTAFF
>TRBV4-2
CASSQGTGGRSGNQPQHF
>TRBV30
CAWSENSQYGYTF
>TRBV3-1/TRBV3-2
CASSDTRGGELFF
>TRBV29-1
CSVGAGGIGKPQHF
>TRBV5-1
CASSLDGVSPLHF
>TRBV27
CASSLYSGFGYEQYF
>TRBV3-1/TRBV3-2
CASSQRGAGNTIYF
>TRBV2
CASGSDRVEKLFF
>TRBV11-2
CASSFQRTGNTEAFF
>TRBV6-4
CASSRGGYTF
>TRBV5-5
CASSSTTVTQYF
>TRBV4-1
CASSQGIANYGYTF
>TRBV5-4
CASSLGMGGAGVVGANVLTF
>TRBV7-9
CASSLSGGITNYGYTF
>TRBV19
CASRPTGQVTLGNYGYTF
>TRBV5-1
CASSPGGDSPLHF
>TRBV5-5
CASSQRTGTNTEAFF
>TRBV5-6
CASSLGQGAREYF
>TRBV28
CASSLWGTSTYEQYF
>TRBV27
CASSPGQFMETQYF
>TRBV2
CASTLGSAGNTIYF
>TRBV3-1/TRBV3-2
CASSESPRGGLYEQYF
>TRBV2
CASSGQGFGNTIYF
>TRBV6-5
CATLASGGPDTQYF